These 21 T cell receptor beta chains originate from one sample sequenced in a study of T cells in Graves' hyperthyroidism and ophthalmopathy. Authors of the study amplified TCR beta CDR3 regions from RNA transcripts. The TCR CDR3 first-round RT-PCR relied on the HTBI primer set. TCRdb reanalysed the multiplex PCR reads using MiXCR and keeps one entry per CDR3 protein. This table holds approximately 600,000 distinct CDR3 sequences, roughly 13% found once. The source material was blood. The receptors here all came from a woman between 25 and 40 years old with Graves' hyperthyroidism that later progressed to Graves' ophthalmopathy.

This clonotype was seen many times. This chain joins TRBV20-1 and TRBJ2-7, with 10 bases that match TRBD2. With V trimmed by 0 bases and J by 6 bases, 8 bases remained unmatched. From germline, CDR1 is DFQATT and CDR2 SNEGSKA (reference sequence). The CDR3 extends over 15 amino acids. CDR3 protein: CSARDVIWTSGEQYF. The CDR3 nucleotides are TGCAGTGCTAGAGACGTAATTTGGACTAGCGGCGAGCAGTACTTC.

This clonotype was recorded at least ten times. The rearrangement links TRBV28 to TRBJ2-1; D might be TRBD2 (5 bases). This CDR3 region has 16 residues. Germline CDR1 MDHEN, CDR2 SYDVKM. With 4 bases removed from V and 9 bases from J, the gap between germline ends came to 22 bases. The CDR3 DNA reads as TGTGCCAGCAGTTCCCTAGCACCGCAAAGGCAGAGTGAGCAGTTCTTC. Its translation: CASSSLAPQRQSEQFF.

This clonotype was counted a few times. The CDR3 DNA reads TGTGCCACACAAGGACAGTATGGCTACACCTTC. Protein: CATQGQYGYTF. The rearrangement uses TRBV6-4 and TRBJ1-2, with a possible D match to TRBD1 (6 bases). This CDR3 spans 11 amino acids. The germline V gene encodes CDR1 MRHNA and CDR2 SNTAGT. Trimming cost V 10 bases and J 5 bases, with 11 bases left between them.

This clonotype was recorded many times. The chain joins TRBV13 to TRBJ2-3; TRBD1 agrees at 7 bases. Germline V gene data show CDR1 as PRHDT and CDR2 as FYEKMQ (reference sequence). The length of the CDR3 is 16 residues. J was trimmed by 1 base and V by 4 bases; bases with no gene match: 8. The CDR3 bases are TGTGCCAGCAGCTCTCTCCGGGACAGCCGCACAGATACGCAGTATTTT. Its protein product is CASSSLRDSRTDTQYF.

A note on this clonotype: This sequence may be a read error, since a much larger clone differs from it by one base. The chain couples TRBV7-2 to TRBJ1-5, with TRBD1 as a possible D gene (5 bases). This CDR3 has 16 residues. Germline values: CDR1 SGHTA, CDR2 FQGNSA. Here the CDR3 DNA reads TGTCCCAGCAGCTTAATTGGGACGAGGCCGAATCAGCCCCAGCATTTT. This codes for CPSSLIGTRPNQPQHF.

This clonotype occurred many times. This chain connects TRBV19 to TRBJ1-4; 8 bases align to TRBD1. Germline lookup yields CDR1 LNHDA and CDR2 SQIVND (reference sequence). There are 14 residues in the CDR3. V shed 4 bases and J 8 bases; nucleotides not matched to a gene: 6. The CDR3 loop reads CASSSGQGPEKLFF. CDR3 nucleotide sequence: TGTGCCAGTAGTAGTGGACAGGGTCCCGAAAAACTGTTTTTT.

This rearrangement joins TRBV27 to TRBJ2-1, with 10 nucleotides matching TRBD2. The CDR3 length is 16 residues. Germline V gene sequence: CDR1 MNHEY, CDR2 SMNVEV (reference sequence). The V segment lost 1 base and the J segment 8 bases; nucleotides outside the gene matches: 8. Written as DNA, the CDR3 is TGTGCCAGCAGTTTATTTCCTAGCGGGAGTGGGGATGAGCAGTTCTTC. Residues: CASSLFPSGSGDEQFF.

In this sample, this clonotype turned up a few times. The chain couples TRBV6-5 to TRBJ2-7; D gene ambiguous. The CDR3 is 11 residues long. Germline values: CDR1 MNHEY, CDR2 SVGAGI. The V end lost 4 bases, the J end lost 4 bases, and 5 bases lay between the germline ends. The CDR3: CASSSMYEQYF. CDR3 in DNA: TGTGCCAGCAGTTCTATGTACGAGCAGTACTTC.

The chain joins TRBV20-1 to TRBJ1-4, with a possible D match to TRBD1 (5 bases). The length of the CDR3 is 13 residues. In germline, CDR1 is DFQATT, CDR2 SNEGSKA (reference sequence). V was clipped by 0 bases and J by 8 bases, with 10 bases between them. CDR3 residues: CSARDGGWEKLFF. The CDR3 DNA reads as TGCAGTGCTAGAGATGGGGGATGGGAAAAACTGTTTTTT.

Ten or more counts support this clonotype. This rearrangement joins TRBV2 to TRBJ1-4; D perhaps matches TRBD1 (5 bases). V was cut by 7 bases and J by 4 bases, with 10 bases left in between. Germline V lookup: CDR1 SNHLY, CDR2 FYNNEI. The CDR3 has 13 residues. In DNA, the CDR3 is TGTGCCAGCAATACAGGACTTAATGAAAAACTGTTTTTT. Translated: CASNTGLNEKLFF.

The table lists this clonotype with many counts. J is TRBJ1-1 and V is TRBV12-3 or TRBV12-4; the D gene is possibly TRBD1 (6 bases). This CDR3 is built from 16 residues. Trimming left V 5 bases short and J 0 bases short, with 16 bases between. CDR3 DNA sequence: TGTGCCAGCAGTCTATCCCAGGGGAGAATGAACACTGAAGCTTTCTTT. Protein: CASSLSQGRMNTEAFF.

This clonotype came up many times. The rearrangement uses TRBV27 and TRBJ1-1; D is undetermined. CDR1 is MNHEY and CDR2 is SMNVEV in the germline V gene (reference sequence). The CDR3 loop spans 13 amino acids. Trimming took off 3 bases at V and 1 base at J, with 6 bases between the two ends. The CDR3 bases are TGTGCCAGCAGTTTTTCCGGGAACACTGAAGCTTTCTTT. This codes for CASSFSGNTEAFF.

The chain recombines TRBV5-1 with TRBJ1-2; 8 nucleotides line up with TRBD1. Germline assignment: CDR1 SGHRS and CDR2 YFSETQ. V was clipped by 3 bases and J by 3 bases; unmatched bases: 16. The CDR3 is made up of 18 amino acids. The CDR3 sequence is CASSSGGQGAMDDYGYTF. In DNA, the CDR3 is TGCGCCAGCAGCTCCGGCGGGCAGGGGGCAATGGACGACTATGGCTACACCTTC. Combining the CDR3 with reference TRBV5-1 and TRBJ1-2 gives the whole variable domain KAGVTQTPRYLIKTRGQQVTLSCSPISGHRSVSWYQQTPGQGLQFLFEYFSETQRNKGNFPGRFSGRQFSNSRSEMNVSTLELGDSALYLCASSSGGQGAMDDYGYTFGSGTRLTVV.

This clonotype was observed many times. The chain couples TRBV12-5 to TRBJ2-5, with a possible D match to TRBD2 (5 bases). Trimming removed 6 bases at V and 3 bases at J, with 11 bases between. Germline CDR1 LGHNT, CDR2 FRNRAP. The CDR3 consists of 13 residues. CDR3 in DNA: TGTGCTAGTGGGGACTCGAACGAAGAGACCCAGTACTTC. It specifies CASGDSNEETQYF.

As for this clonotype: Just one base apart from a much larger clone, this may be a read error. Because it lacks the conserved phenylalanine or tryptophan at the end, this CDR3 is likely a read error. The rearrangement links TRBV9 to TRBJ2-2; 11 bases are a match to TRBD2. The CDR3 has 16 amino acids. Germline assignment: CDR1 SGDLS and CDR2 YYNGEE. Losses at the gene ends were 0 bases for V and 5 bases for J; bases not matched to a gene: 3. DNA of the CDR3: TGTGCCAGCAGCGTAGGACGGACTAGCGGGACCGGGGAGCTGTTTCTT. It yields the protein CASSVGRTSGTGELFL.

This clonotype was picked up many times. The genes are TRBV14 and TRBJ2-1; 8 positions agree with TRBD2. Germline loops: CDR1 SGHDN, CDR2 FVKESK. V was pared by 5 bases and J by 6 bases, with 9 bases of the junction left unmatched. The CDR3 consists of 15 residues. The CDR3 loop is CASSVSAGGGNEQFF. The CDR3 region has the DNA TGTGCCAGCAGCGTCAGCGCGGGAGGCGGCAATGAGCAGTTCTTC.

This clonotype has more than one count but fewer than ten. The chain employs TRBV18 and TRBJ2-7; TRBD2 is a possible D gene (5 bases). The CDR3 spans 11 residues. In germline, CDR1 is KGHSH, CDR2 LQKENI. V lost 4 bases and J lost 9, with 10 bases in between. The CDR3 DNA reads TGTGCCAGCTCACTTACCGGGATGCAGTACTTC. It is translated as CASSLTGMQYF.

There are a few counts of this clonotype. The chain has TRBV6-2 or TRBV6-3 and TRBJ2-3; 8 nucleotides align to TRBD2. After removal of 6 bases from V and 2 bases from J, the junction contained 1 base not matched to a gene. Germline lookup yields CDR1 MNHEY and CDR2 SVGEGT. This CDR3 region has 13 residues. CDR3 sequence (DNA): TGTGCCAGCAGACTAGCGGACACAGATACGCAGTATTTT. Encoded protein: CASRLADTDTQYF.

This clonotype was seen at least ten times. A clone one base away is much larger, so this may be a read error. This sequence joins TRBV12-3 or TRBV12-4 and TRBJ2-7; D perhaps matches TRBD2 (5 bases). V gave up 7 bases and J gave up 3 bases, with 16 bases separating them. The CDR3 spans 14 residues. CDR3 region: CASNEQRAIYEQYF. Here the CDR3 DNA reads TGTGCCAGCAACGAACAGAGGGCAATCTACGAGCAGTACTTC.

This clonotype was counted ten times or more. The chain links TRBV5-4 to TRBJ1-2; D gene unclear. V dropped 3 bases and J dropped 8 bases, with 14 bases sitting between them. Germline V gives CDR1 SGHNT, CDR2 YYREEE (reference sequence). The CDR3 runs to 13 residues. In nucleotides, the CDR3 is TGTGCCAGCAGCTCCGACGGAGTTTGGGGCTACACCTTC. Translation gives CASSSDGVWGYTF.

Ten or more counts support this clonotype. The rearrangement joins TRBV27 to TRBJ2-1; TRBD2 matches at 10 bases. V was clipped by 5 bases and J by 7 bases; unmatched bases: 5. CDR1 is MNHEY, CDR2 SMNVEV, per germline (reference sequence). This CDR3 spans 14 amino acids. Written as DNA, the CDR3 is TGTGCCAGCAGTGGTATAGCGGGAGGTAATGAGCAGTTCTTC. This codes for CASSGIAGGNEQFF.